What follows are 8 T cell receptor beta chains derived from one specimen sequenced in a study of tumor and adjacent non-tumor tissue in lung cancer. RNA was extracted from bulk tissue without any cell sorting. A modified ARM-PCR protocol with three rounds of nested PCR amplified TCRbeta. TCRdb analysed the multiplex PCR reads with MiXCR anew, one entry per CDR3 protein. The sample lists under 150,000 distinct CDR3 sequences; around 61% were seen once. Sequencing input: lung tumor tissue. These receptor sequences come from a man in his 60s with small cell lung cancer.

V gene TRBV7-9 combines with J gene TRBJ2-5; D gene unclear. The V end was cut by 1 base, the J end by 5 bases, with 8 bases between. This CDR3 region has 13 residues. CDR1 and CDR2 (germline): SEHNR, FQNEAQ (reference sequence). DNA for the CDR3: TGTGCCAGCAGCTTAGGTTTGTGGGAGACCCAGTACTTC. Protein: CASSLGLWETQYF.

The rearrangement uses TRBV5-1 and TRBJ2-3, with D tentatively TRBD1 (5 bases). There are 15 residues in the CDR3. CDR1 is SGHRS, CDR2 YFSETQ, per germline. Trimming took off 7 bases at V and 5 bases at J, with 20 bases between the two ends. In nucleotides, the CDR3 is TGCGCCAGCTCGGGTCAGGGCCCACCGGAAGATACGCAGTATTTT. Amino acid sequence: CASSGQGPPEDTQYF.

The CDR3 spells CASRVTRGMYNEQFF. CDR3 DNA sequence: TGTGCCAGCAGGGTCACAAGGGGTATGTACAATGAGCAGTTCTTC. The chain has TRBV11-2 and TRBJ2-1; TRBD1 might be the D (5 bases). The CDR3 totals 15 residues. The V end lost 6 bases, the J end lost 4 bases, and 16 bases lay between the germline ends. CDR1 and CDR2 (germline): SGHAT, FQNNGV.

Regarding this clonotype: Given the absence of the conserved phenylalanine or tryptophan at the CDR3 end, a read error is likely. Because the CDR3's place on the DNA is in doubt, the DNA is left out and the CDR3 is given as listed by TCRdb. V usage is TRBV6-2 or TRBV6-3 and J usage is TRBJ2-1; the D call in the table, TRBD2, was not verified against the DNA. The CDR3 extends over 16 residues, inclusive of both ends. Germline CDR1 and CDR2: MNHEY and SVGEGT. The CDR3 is CASSYSRTSGSIEHFI.

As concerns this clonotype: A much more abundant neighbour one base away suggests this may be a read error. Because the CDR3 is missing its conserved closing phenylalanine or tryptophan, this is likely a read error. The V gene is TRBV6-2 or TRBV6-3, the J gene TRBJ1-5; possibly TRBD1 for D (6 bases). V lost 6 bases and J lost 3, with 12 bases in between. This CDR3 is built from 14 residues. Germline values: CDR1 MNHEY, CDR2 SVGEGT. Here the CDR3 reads CASRRTGPNQPQHS. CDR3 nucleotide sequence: TGTGCCAGCAGGAGAACAGGGCCCAATCAGCCCCAGCATTCT.

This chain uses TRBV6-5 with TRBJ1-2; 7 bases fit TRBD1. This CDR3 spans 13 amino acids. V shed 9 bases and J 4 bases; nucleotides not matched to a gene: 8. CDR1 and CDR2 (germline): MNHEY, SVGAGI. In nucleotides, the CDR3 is TGTGCCAGTAATTTATCAGGGGGCTATGGCTACACCTTC. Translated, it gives CASNLSGGYGYTF.

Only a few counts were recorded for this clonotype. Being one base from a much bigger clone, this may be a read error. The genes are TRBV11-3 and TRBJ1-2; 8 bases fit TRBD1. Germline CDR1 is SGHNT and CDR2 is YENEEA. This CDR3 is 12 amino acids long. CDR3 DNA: TGTGCCAGCAGCTCCTGGACAGGGCCTCGCTCCTTC. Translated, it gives CASSSWTGPRSF.

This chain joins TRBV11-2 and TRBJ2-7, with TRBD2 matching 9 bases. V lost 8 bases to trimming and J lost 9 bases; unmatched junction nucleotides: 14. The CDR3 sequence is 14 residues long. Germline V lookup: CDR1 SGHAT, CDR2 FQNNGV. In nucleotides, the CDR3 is TGTGCCAGCGCCTCCGAACTAGCGGGTCACGGGCAGTACTTC. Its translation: CASASELAGHGQYF.